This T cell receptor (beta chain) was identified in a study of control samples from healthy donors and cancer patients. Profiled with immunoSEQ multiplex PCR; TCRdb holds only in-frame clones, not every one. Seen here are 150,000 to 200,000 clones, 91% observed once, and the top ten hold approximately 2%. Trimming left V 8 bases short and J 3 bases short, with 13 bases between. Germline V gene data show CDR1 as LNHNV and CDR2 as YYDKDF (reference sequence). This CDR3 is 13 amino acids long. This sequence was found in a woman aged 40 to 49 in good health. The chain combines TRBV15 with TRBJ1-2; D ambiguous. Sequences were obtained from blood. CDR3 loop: CATSIPPDYGYTF. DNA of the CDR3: TGTGCCACCTCTATCCCTCCAGACTATGGCTACACCTTC.